The 3 T cell receptor beta chains below all came from one sample that was sequenced in a study of blood T cell repertoires in COVID-19. Using immunoSEQ multiplex PCR, the repertoire was profiled, and TCRdb retains in-frame clones only, with some absent. Among around 100,000 clones, roughly 85% were seen once, and the ten largest hold approximately 13%. The sample comprised peripheral blood. The receptor set was obtained from a human donor in a cohort sampled during active COVID-19.

The chain is built from TRBV10-3 and TRBJ1-5; 7 nucleotides align to TRBD1. V was pared by 3 bases and J by 7 bases, with 3 bases of the junction left unmatched. Germline V lookup: CDR1 ENHRY, CDR2 SYGVKD. The CDR3 covers 13 residues. The CDR3 reads CAISETGDQPQHF. Written as DNA, the CDR3 is TGTGCCATCAGTGAAACAGGGGACCAGCCCCAGCATTTT.

As to this clone: The germline gene is not matched at one end of the junction; a read error may be the cause. Here the CDR3 DNA reads TGTGCCAGCACCCCGGGCAGGGCGAAGACCGGGGAGCTGTTTTTT. It translates to CASTPGRAKTGELFF. The gene calls are TRBV25-1 and TRBJ2-2; TRBD1 is a possible D gene (5 bases). Germline assignment: CDR1 MGHDK and CDR2 SYGVNS. This CDR3 spans 15 amino acids. Supplemented by reference TRBV25-1 and TRBJ2-2, the full variable domain reads EADIYQTPRYLVIGTGKKITLECSQTMGHDKMYWYQQDPGMELHLIHYSYGVNSTEKGDLSSESTVSRIRTEHFPLTLESARPSHTSQYLCASTPGRAKTGELFFGEGSRLTVL.

This clone has more than one count but fewer than ten. The chain carries TRBV5-1 and TRBJ2-7, with 11 bases identical to TRBD1. The CDR3 contains 18 residues. V trimming: 7 bases; J trimming: 0 bases; junction bases outside the gene matches: 15. Germline V CDR1 and CDR2: SGHRS, YFSETQ. CDR3 coding DNA: TGCGCCAGCCGCGGATCGGGACAGGGGGATCCTAGCTCCTACGAGCAGTACTTC. It translates to CASRGSGQGDPSSYEQYF.